This T cell receptor beta chain is drawn from a study of cytomegalovirus exposure and HLA in healthy donors. The CDR3 extends over 15 amino acids. Germline CDR1 reads SGHAT; CDR2 reads FQNNGV. With V trimmed by 5 bases and J by 4 bases, 7 bases remained unmatched. The PCR made use of 60 Vbeta and 13 Jbeta primers. The protocol was immunoSEQ multiplex PCR, while the TCRdb copy is restricted to in-frame clones and leaves out a portion. The table lists some 200,000 clones, roughly four fifths of them singletons, with about 0.8% in the top ten. This clonotype was obtained from a woman younger than 35 in good health and CMV-seronegative. Sequenced input: PBMCs. The genes are TRBV11-2 and TRBJ1-5, with TRBD1 matching 8 bases. CDR3 amino acids: CASSKGQGNNQPQHF. CDR3 in DNA: TGTGCCAGCAGCAAAGGACAGGGCAATAATCAGCCCCAGCATTTT.